These T cell receptor beta chains were read from a single sample in a study of T-cell memory formation after mild COVID-19. A single record per CDR3 protein comes from TCRdb applying MiXCR to the 5' RACE reads. In the table there are 250,000 to 300,000 distinct CDR3 sequences, roughly 16% of which are singletons. The specimen sequenced was PBMCs or a T cell subset sorted from them (not recorded which). All receptors derive from a man younger than 35 who had mild COVID-19 (a few samples of this study predate the infection). Cell type and time point are not known. The CDR3 runs from the conserved cysteine through the conserved F or W. Expanded clones get a size class; other rows say once, few or many, or leave the size out.

j_gene: TRBJ2-3; abundance: -; len: 9; v_gene: TRBV5-8; CDR3aa: CATSYTQYF
j_gene: TRBJ2-3; abundance: -; len: 16; v_gene: TRBV10-3; CDR3aa: CAISERGGLGTDTQYF
j_gene: TRBJ1-1; abundance: -; len: 15; v_gene: TRBV5-1; CDR3aa: CASSLDGQGFMEAFF
j_gene: TRBJ1-1; abundance: few; len: 13; v_gene: TRBV15; CDR3aa: CATSPGDRAEAFF
j_gene: TRBJ2-5; abundance: few; len: 17; v_gene: TRBV7-2; CDR3aa: CASSRTSGGVRRETQYF
j_gene: TRBJ2-3; abundance: many; len: 14; v_gene: TRBV20-1; CDR3aa: CSALGGARTDTQYF
j_gene: TRBJ2-3; abundance: few; len: 13; v_gene: TRBV24-1; CDR3aa: CATEGTSTDTQYF
j_gene: TRBJ2-1; abundance: -; len: 18; v_gene: TRBV5-1; CDR3aa: CASSLIPLAGGSYNEQFF
j_gene: TRBJ2-2; abundance: -; len: 14; v_gene: TRBV5-6; CDR3aa: CASSARQGGGELFF
j_gene: TRBJ1-5; abundance: few; len: 16; v_gene: TRBV10-2; CDR3aa: CASSDRGRGDNQPQHF
j_gene: TRBJ2-6; abundance: few; len: 16; v_gene: TRBV5-1; CDR3aa: CASSAFTGPGANVLTF
j_gene: TRBJ2-1; abundance: -; len: 16; v_gene: TRBV5-1; CDR3aa: CASRFDLGGGADEQFF
j_gene: TRBJ1-5; abundance: -; len: 13; v_gene: TRBV28; CDR3aa: CATVYSRGQPQHF
j_gene: TRBJ2-3; abundance: -; len: 15; v_gene: TRBV4-3; CDR3aa: CASSQVAGSTDTQYF
j_gene: TRBJ1-1; abundance: -; len: 14; v_gene: TRBV5-1; CDR3aa: CASSLESAQGTAFF
j_gene: TRBJ2-7; abundance: few; len: 11; v_gene: TRBV6-5; CDR3aa: CASSTPYEQYF
j_gene: TRBJ1-1; abundance: many; len: 14; v_gene: TRBV5-1; CDR3aa: CASSRDSLNTEAFF
j_gene: TRBJ2-5; abundance: -; len: 14; v_gene: TRBV6-5; CDR3aa: CASSYTNREETQYF
j_gene: TRBJ2-1; abundance: -; len: 16; v_gene: TRBV6-2/TRBV6-3; CDR3aa: CASRPHTGTSYNEQFF
j_gene: TRBJ2-1; abundance: many; len: 14; v_gene: TRBV7-2; CDR3aa: CASSLAESYNEQFF
j_gene: TRBJ1-4; abundance: few; len: 13; v_gene: TRBV5-5; CDR3aa: CASSLARVEKLFF
j_gene: TRBJ1-4; abundance: many; len: 14; v_gene: TRBV5-1; CDR3aa: CASGEGLGNEKLFF
j_gene: TRBJ2-3; abundance: few; len: 13; v_gene: TRBV4-2; CDR3aa: CASSPPLVDTQYF
j_gene: TRBJ2-5; abundance: -; len: 17; v_gene: TRBV7-2; CDR3aa: CASSRGTSGGGRETQYF
j_gene: TRBJ2-5; abundance: -; len: 16; v_gene: TRBV10-3; CDR3aa: CAISQGLAGLVETQYF
j_gene: TRBJ1-5; abundance: -; len: 15; v_gene: TRBV7-2; CDR3aa: CASNPGQGMNQPQHF
j_gene: TRBJ2-5; abundance: few; len: 12; v_gene: TRBV6-2/TRBV6-3; CDR3aa: CASSYSGGTQYF
j_gene: TRBJ2-2; abundance: -; len: 16; v_gene: TRBV4-2; CDR3aa: CASSQERLWAAGELFF
j_gene: TRBJ2-3; abundance: -; len: 14; v_gene: TRBV6-2/TRBV6-3; CDR3aa: CASRRAGDTDTQYF
j_gene: TRBJ1-1; abundance: few; len: 15; v_gene: TRBV29-1; CDR3aa: CSVASPGGDPPEAFF
j_gene: TRBJ2-3; abundance: -; len: 17; v_gene: TRBV9; CDR3aa: CASSPRWTSGATDTQYF
j_gene: TRBJ2-1; abundance: few; len: 12; v_gene: TRBV27; CDR3aa: CASRKGLFEQFF
j_gene: TRBJ1-5; abundance: -; len: 14; v_gene: TRBV2; CDR3aa: CASSLDSAAQPQHF
j_gene: TRBJ1-3; abundance: -; len: 15; v_gene: TRBV4-3; CDR3aa: CASSQGQGGGNTIYF
j_gene: TRBJ1-5; abundance: -; len: 17; v_gene: TRBV12-5; CDR3aa: CASGLSLSSYSNQPQHF
j_gene: TRBJ2-7; abundance: -; len: 14; v_gene: TRBV7-8; CDR3aa: CASSWARDSREQYF
j_gene: TRBJ1-1; abundance: few; len: 12; v_gene: TRBV29-1; CDR3aa: CSVISAGTEAFF
j_gene: TRBJ2-5; abundance: -; len: 15; v_gene: TRBV7-3; CDR3aa: CASSLRHTPGETQYF
j_gene: TRBJ2-2; abundance: few; len: 18; v_gene: TRBV4-3; CDR3aa: CASSPGTSATINTGELFF
j_gene: TRBJ1-5; abundance: -; len: 13; v_gene: TRBV6-5; CDR3aa: CASSYWEGQPQHF
j_gene: TRBJ2-2; abundance: -; len: 18; v_gene: TRBV7-2; CDR3aa: CAGTSGVAGRPGTGELFF
j_gene: TRBJ2-2; abundance: -; len: 15; v_gene: TRBV9; CDR3aa: CASSVGGTMNGELFF
j_gene: TRBJ2-3; abundance: -; len: 14; v_gene: TRBV9; CDR3aa: CASSSPRVADTQYF
j_gene: TRBJ2-2; abundance: -; len: 18; v_gene: TRBV11-2; CDR3aa: CASRGPSSGGSGSGELFF
j_gene: TRBJ1-2; abundance: few; len: 11; v_gene: TRBV7-2; CDR3aa: CASSLGRGETF
j_gene: TRBJ2-1; abundance: few; len: 14; v_gene: TRBV11-3; CDR3aa: CASSSLIGGYEQFF
j_gene: TRBJ2-7; abundance: once; len: 16; v_gene: TRBV18; CDR3aa: CASSPVDSINHYEQYF
j_gene: TRBJ2-7; abundance: few; len: 16; v_gene: TRBV7-2; CDR3aa: CASSPHFPGVNYEQYF
j_gene: TRBJ1-2; abundance: few; len: 16; v_gene: TRBV18; CDR3aa: CASSLLRGQPIYGYTF
j_gene: TRBJ2-7; abundance: few; len: 15; v_gene: TRBV29-1; CDR3aa: CSVEEGDSLSYEQYF
j_gene: TRBJ1-2; abundance: -; len: 13; v_gene: TRBV12-3/TRBV12-4; CDR3aa: CASSLSGARGYTF